What follows describes a single T cell receptor (beta chain). V was clipped by 2 bases and J by 6 bases; unmatched bases: 13. Germline loops: CDR1 SGHRS, CDR2 YFSETQ. CDR3 length equals 16 residues. Authors' processing steps: Amplifying reference gene primers gave estimates of nucleated cell counts. Profiling relied on immunoSEQ multiplex PCR, and the TCRdb table lists in-frame clones only, not all of them. V and J calls and clone size come straight from that table; D and trimming were deduced from the DNA. The repertoire holds tens of thousands of clones, with around 91% as singletons. This sample stems from a study of blood T cell repertoires in COVID-19. For the study at large: Acute-phase and convalescent COVID-19 samples originated in the United States, Italy and Spain. Sources were T cells, B-cell-depleted T cells, or PBMCs; the material itself was cDNA or gDNA.

The gene calls are TRBV5-1 and TRBJ1-2; 7 nucleotides agree with TRBD1. What was sequenced was peripheral blood. This sequence originates from a man aged 55 to 70 with acute or convalescent COVID-19. DNA for the CDR3: TGCGCCAGCAGCTTACTATCCGGGACAGACAAGAATGGCTACACCTTC. Its translation is CASSLLSGTDKNGYTF.